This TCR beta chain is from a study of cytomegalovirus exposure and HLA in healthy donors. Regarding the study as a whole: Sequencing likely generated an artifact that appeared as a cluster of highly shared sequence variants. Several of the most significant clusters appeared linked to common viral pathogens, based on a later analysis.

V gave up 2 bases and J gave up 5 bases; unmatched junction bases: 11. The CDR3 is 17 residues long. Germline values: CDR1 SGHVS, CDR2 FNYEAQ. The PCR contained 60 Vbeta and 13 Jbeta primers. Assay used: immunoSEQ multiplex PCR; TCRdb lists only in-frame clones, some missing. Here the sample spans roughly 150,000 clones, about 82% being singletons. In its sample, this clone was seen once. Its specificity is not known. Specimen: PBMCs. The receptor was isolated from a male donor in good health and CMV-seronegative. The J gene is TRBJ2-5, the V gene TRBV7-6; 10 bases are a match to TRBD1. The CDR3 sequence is CASSLFPGQGVVETQYF. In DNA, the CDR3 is TGTGCCAGCAGCTTATTTCCTGGACAGGGGGTTGTCGAGACCCAGTACTTC.